This T cell receptor beta chain was found in a study of identifying expanded T cells in peripheral blood. Broader study findings: Technical replicates showed about 1.1 changed clones; approximately 2 weeks about 16.4; four weeks 19.

This clone was picked up a small number of times. The antigen remains unidentified. Data came from immunoSEQ multiplex PCR; TCRdb stores just in-frame clones and leaves some out. Of about 91,000 clones in the sample, around 88% were seen once. CDR1 and CDR2 (germline): LNHDA, SQIVND (reference sequence). Trimming pared 4 bases from V and 3 bases from J, leaving 16 bases between. The CDR3 has 16 residues. No infections or other immune events were documented during collection. This chain connects TRBV19 to TRBJ1-5; D is perhaps TRBD1 (6 bases). This clonotype was obtained from a person between 18 and 69 years old in good health. Sequenced: blood. CDR3 residues: CASSTIRTAYNQPQHF. The CDR3 coding sequence is TGTGCCAGTAGTACAATCAGGACAGCCTACAATCAGCCCCAGCATTTT. Full variable domain (rest looked up from reference TRBV19 and TRBJ1-5): DGGITQSPKYLFRKEGQNVTLSCEQNLNHDAMYWYRQDPGQGLRLIYYSQIVNDFQKGDIAEGYSVSREKKESFPLTVTSAQKNPTAFYLCASSTIRTAYNQPQHFGDGTRLSIL.